This T cell receptor (beta chain) originates from a study of cytomegalovirus exposure and HLA in healthy donors. Study-wide points: HLA alleles showed associations with 16,951 TCR beta sequences in a later analysis, at a 0.05 false discovery rate. Fewer N-insertions (relative to the roughly 670-donor mean) were reportedly seen in an Asian-associated ancestry cluster in a later analysis. Most of the CMV-associated TCR beta chains (in a later analysis) appeared to be HLA-restricted.

It was with 60 Vbeta and 13 Jbeta primers that the PCR ran. Sequenced by immunoSEQ multiplex PCR; TCRdb stores in-frame clones only, minus some. The table records some 190,000 clones, about 88% of them present only once. On this clone: Its antigen is not known.

The CDR3 consists of 19 residues. V was pared by 2 bases and J by 1 base, with 24 bases between. Germline V gene lookup returns CDR1 MGHRA and CDR2 YSYEKL. The source material was PBMCs. This receptor was taken from a woman younger than 30 in good health and CMV-seronegative. The chain joins TRBV4-1 to TRBJ2-7, with a weak D call TRBD1 (6 bases). CDR3 in DNA: TGCGCCAGCAGCCAACACCATGGCCCTGGATCAGGGGTATCCTACGAGCAGTACTTC. This codes for CASSQHHGPGSGVSYEQYF.